This record looks at one T cell receptor (beta chain) sequence and its context. This sample was included in a study of control samples from healthy donors and cancer patients. Repertoires were generated with immunoSEQ multiplex PCR, while TCRdb's copy carries only in-frame clones and drops some. The profile shows 350,000 to 450,000 clones, over 75% of them singletons. Germline assignment: CDR1 LNHDA and CDR2 SQIVND (reference sequence). CDR3 length: 14 amino acids. With 6 bases clipped from V and 0 bases from J, the junction kept 1 base outside the gene matches. The chain recombines TRBV19 with TRBJ2-5, with TRBD2 identical over 10 bases. The sample was PBMCs. This receptor was taken from a man between 35 and 55 years old with head and neck cancer. In DNA form, the CDR3 reads TGTGCCAGTAGCCTAGCGGGAGACCAAGAGACCCAGTACTTC. This codes for CASSLAGDQETQYF.